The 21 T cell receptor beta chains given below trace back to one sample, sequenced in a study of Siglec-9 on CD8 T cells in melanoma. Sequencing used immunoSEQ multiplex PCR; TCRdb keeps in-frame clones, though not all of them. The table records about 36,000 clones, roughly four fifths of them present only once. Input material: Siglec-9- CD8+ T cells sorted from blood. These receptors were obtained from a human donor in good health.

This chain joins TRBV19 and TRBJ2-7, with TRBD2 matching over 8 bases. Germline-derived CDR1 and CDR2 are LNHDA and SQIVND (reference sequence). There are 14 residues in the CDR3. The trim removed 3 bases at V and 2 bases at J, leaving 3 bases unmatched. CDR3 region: CASSIPGLAYEQYF. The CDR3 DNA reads TGTGCCAGTAGTATCCCGGGACTAGCCTACGAGCAGTACTTC.

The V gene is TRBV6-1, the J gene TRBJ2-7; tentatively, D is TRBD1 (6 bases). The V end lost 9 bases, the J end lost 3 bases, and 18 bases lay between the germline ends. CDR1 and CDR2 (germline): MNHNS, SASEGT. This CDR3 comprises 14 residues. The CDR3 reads CASPSENRDYEQYF. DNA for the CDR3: TGTGCCAGTCCATCGGAAAACAGGGACTACGAGCAGTACTTC.

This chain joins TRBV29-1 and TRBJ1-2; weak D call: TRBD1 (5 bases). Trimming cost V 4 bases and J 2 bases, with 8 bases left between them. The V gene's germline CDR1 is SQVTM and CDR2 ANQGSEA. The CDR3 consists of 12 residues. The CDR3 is CSVVRGNYGYTF. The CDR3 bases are TGCAGCGTTGTTCGGGGCAACTATGGCTACACCTTC.

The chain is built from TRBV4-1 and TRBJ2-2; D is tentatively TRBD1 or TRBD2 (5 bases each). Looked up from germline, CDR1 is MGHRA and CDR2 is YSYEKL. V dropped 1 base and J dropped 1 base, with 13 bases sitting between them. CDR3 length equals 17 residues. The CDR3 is CASSQVGVSRNTGELFF. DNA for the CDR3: TGCGCCAGCAGCCAAGTGGGGGTGAGCCGGAACACCGGGGAGCTGTTTTTT.

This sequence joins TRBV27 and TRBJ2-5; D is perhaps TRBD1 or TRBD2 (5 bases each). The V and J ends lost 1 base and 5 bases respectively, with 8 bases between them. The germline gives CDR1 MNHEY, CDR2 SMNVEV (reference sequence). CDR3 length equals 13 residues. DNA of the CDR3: TGTGCCAGCAGTTTATATGAGGGGGAGACCCAGTACTTC. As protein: CASSLYEGETQYF.

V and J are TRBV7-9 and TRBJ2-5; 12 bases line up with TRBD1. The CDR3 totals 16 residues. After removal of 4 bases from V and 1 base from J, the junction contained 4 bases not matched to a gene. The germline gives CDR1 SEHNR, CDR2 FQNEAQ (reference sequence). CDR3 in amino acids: CASSSRDRGLQETQYF. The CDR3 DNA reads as TGTGCCAGCAGCTCCCGGGACAGGGGGCTCCAAGAGACCCAGTACTTC. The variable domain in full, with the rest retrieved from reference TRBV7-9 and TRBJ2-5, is DTGVSQNPRHKITKRGQNVTFRCDPISEHNRLYWYRQTLGQGPEFLTYFQNEAQLEKSRLLSDRFSAERPKGSFSTLEIQRTEQGDSAMYLCASSSRDRGLQETQYFGPGTRLLVL.

CDR3 coding DNA: TGTGCCTGGAACACACTAGCGTCCACAGATACGCAGTATTTT. This gives the protein CAWNTLASTDTQYF. The chain joins TRBV30 to TRBJ2-3, with 7 bases matching TRBD2. Germline V gene data show CDR1 as GTSNPN and CDR2 as SVGIG (reference sequence). V was pared by 4 bases and J by 2 bases, with 6 bases of the junction left unmatched. This CDR3 is 14 amino acids long.

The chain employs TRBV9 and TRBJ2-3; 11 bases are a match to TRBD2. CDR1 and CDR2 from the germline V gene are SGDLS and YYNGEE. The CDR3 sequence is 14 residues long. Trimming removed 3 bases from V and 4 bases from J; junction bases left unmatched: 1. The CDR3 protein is CASSGLAGPDTQYF. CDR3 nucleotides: TGTGCCAGCAGCGGACTAGCGGGACCAGATACGCAGTATTTT.

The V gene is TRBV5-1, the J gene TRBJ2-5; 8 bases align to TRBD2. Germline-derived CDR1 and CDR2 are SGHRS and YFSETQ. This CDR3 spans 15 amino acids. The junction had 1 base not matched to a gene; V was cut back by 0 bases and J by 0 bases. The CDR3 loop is CASSLVGRDQETQYF. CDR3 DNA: TGCGCCAGCAGCTTGGTCGGGAGGGACCAAGAGACCCAGTACTTC.

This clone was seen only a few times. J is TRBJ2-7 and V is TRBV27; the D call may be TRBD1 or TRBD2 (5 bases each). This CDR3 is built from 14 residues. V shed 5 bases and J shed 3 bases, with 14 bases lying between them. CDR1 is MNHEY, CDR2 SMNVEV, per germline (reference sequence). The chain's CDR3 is CASSEGDSHYEQYF. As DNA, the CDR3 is TGTGCCAGCAGTGAGGGCGACAGCCACTACGAGCAGTACTTC.

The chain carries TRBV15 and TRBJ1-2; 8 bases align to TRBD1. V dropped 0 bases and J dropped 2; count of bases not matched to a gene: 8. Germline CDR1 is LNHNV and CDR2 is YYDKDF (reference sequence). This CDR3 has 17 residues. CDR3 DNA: TGTGCCACCAGCAGAGATTTACAGGGGGACTCAAACTATGGCTACACCTTC. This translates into CATSRDLQGDSNYGYTF.

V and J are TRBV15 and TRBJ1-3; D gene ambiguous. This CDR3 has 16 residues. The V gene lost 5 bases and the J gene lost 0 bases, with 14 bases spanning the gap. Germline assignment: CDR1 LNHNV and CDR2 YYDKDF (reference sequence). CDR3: CATSPRIDTSGNTIYF. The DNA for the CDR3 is TGTGCCACCAGCCCGAGAATTGACACCTCTGGAAACACCATATATTTT.

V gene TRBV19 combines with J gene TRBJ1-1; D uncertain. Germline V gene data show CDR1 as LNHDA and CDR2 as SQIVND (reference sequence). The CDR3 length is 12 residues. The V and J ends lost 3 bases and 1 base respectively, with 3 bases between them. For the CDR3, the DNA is TGTGCCAGTAGTATCGGGAACACTGAAGCTTTCTTT. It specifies CASSIGNTEAFF.

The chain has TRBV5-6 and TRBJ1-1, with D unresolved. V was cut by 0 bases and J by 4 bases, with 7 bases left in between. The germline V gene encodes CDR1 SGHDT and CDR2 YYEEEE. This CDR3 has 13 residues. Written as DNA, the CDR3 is TGTGCCAGCAGCTTGGGTGGAGGCACTGAAGCTTTCTTT. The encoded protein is CASSLGGGTEAFF.

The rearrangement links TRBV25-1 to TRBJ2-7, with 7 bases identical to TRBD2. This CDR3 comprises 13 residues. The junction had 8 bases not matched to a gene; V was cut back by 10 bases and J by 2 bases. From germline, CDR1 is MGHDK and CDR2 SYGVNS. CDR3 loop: CATSPSGAYEQYF. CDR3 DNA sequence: TGTGCCACCTCCCCTAGCGGAGCCTACGAGCAGTACTTC.

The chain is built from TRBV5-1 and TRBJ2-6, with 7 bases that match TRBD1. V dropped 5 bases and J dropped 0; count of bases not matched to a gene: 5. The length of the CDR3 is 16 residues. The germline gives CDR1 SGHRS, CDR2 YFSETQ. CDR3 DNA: TGCGCCAGCAGGGGGACAGATAGCTCTGGGGCCAACGTCCTGACTTTC. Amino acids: CASRGTDSSGANVLTF.

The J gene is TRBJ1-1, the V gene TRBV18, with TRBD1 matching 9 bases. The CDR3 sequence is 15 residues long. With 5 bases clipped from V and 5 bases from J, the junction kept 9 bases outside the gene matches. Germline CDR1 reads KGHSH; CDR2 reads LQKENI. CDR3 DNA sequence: TGTGCCAGCTCATCGGACAGGGGTTTAAGGACTGAAGCTTTCTTT. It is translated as CASSSDRGLRTEAFF.

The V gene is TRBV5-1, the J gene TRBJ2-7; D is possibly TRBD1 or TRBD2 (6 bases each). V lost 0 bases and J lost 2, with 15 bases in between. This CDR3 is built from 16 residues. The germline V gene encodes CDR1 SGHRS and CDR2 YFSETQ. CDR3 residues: CASSLAEGGPPYEQYF. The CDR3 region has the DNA TGCGCCAGCAGCTTGGCCGAGGGGGGACCACCCTACGAGCAGTACTTC.

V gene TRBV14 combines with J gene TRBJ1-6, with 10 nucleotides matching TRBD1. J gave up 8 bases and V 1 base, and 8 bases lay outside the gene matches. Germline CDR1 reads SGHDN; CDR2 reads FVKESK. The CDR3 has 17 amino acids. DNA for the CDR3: TGTGCCAGCAGCCAAGTTCGGGACAGGGGATTCGATTCACCCCTCCACTTT. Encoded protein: CASSQVRDRGFDSPLHF.

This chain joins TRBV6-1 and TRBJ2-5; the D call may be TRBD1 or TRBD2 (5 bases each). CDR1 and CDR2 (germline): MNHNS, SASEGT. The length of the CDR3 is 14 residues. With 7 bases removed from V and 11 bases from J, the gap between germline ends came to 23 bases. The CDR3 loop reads CASTVRGRRWEQYF. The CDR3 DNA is TGTGCCAGCACCGTACGGGGACGTAGGTGGGAGCAGTACTTC.

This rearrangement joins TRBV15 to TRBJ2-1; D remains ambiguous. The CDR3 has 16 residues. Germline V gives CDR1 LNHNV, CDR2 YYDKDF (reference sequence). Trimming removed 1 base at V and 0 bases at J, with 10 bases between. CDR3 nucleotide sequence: TGTGCCACCAGCAGAGTGGCCGGTCTCTCCTACAATGAGCAGTTCTTC. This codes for CATSRVAGLSYNEQFF.